The clone carrying this T cell receptor (beta chain) occurred a few times. Its target is unknown. This record belongs to a study of blood T cells in healthy people across ages. Study summary: About one barcoded beta molecule was captured per two T cells (by template switching).

Study-level points and caveats: Whereas aged donors had fewer naive CD4+ cells, long-lived donors had more of them and higher diversity.

Sample-barcoded 5' priming and a J-beta primer mix drove a second PCR of roughly 6 to 12 cycles. TCRdb itself ran the 5' RACE reads through MiXCR, one entry per CDR3 protein. Of almost 1 million distinct CDR3 sequences in the sample, roughly 51% were seen once. Germline CDR1 and CDR2: SQVTM and ANQGSEA. Between the trimmed V and J ends, which lost 7 bases and 7 bases, there was a span of 8 bases. The CDR3 totals 10 residues. Donors gave about 10 milliliters of peripheral blood apiece. Each sample had at least 6 million PBMCs isolated. Source material: blood. The TCR sequence derives from a woman in her sixties in good health. This rearrangement joins TRBV29-1 to TRBJ2-1, with TRBD1 as a possible D gene (5 bases). The CDR3 is CSGGMNEQFF. CDR3 nucleotide sequence: TGCAGCGGGGGCATGAATGAGCAGTTCTTC.